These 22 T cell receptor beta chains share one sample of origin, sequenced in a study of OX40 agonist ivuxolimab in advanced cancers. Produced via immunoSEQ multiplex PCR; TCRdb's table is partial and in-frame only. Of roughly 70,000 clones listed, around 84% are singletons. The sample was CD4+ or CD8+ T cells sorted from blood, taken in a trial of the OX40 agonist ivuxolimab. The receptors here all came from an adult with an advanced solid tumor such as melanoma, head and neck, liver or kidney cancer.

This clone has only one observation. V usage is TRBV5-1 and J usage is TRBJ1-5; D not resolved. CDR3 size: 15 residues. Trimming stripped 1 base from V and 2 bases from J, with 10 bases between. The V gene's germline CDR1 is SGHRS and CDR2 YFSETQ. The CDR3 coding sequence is TGCGCCAGCAGCTTGTCCGGTGTTGGCAATCAGCCCCAGCATTTT. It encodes CASSLSGVGNQPQHF.

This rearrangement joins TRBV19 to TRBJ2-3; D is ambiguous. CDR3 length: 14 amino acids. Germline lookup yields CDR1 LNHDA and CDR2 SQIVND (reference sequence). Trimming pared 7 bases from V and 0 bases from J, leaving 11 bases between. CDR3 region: CASTPRESTDTQYF. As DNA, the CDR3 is TGTGCCAGTACCCCCCGAGAGAGCACAGATACGCAGTATTTT.

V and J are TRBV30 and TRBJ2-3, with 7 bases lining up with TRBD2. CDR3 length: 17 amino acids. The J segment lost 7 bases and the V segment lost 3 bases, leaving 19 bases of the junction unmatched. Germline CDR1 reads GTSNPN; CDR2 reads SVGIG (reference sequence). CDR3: CAWRHNGAGRRANTQYF. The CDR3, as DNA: TGTGCCTGGAGGCATAACGGAGCGGGGAGGAGGGCGAATACGCAGTATTTT.

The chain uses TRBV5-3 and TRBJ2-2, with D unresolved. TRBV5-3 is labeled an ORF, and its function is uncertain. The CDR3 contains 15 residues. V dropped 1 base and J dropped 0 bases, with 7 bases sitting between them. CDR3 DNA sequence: TGTGCCAGAAGCTTGAGGGAAGCGAACACCGGGGAGCTGTTTTTT. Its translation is CARSLREANTGELFF.

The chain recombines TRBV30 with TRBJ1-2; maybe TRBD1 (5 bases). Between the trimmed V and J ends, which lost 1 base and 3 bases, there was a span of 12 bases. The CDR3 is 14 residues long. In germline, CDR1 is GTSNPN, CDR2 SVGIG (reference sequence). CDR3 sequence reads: CAWSGGDGDYGYTF. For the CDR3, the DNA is TGTGCCTGGAGTGGGGGGGACGGCGACTATGGCTACACCTTC.

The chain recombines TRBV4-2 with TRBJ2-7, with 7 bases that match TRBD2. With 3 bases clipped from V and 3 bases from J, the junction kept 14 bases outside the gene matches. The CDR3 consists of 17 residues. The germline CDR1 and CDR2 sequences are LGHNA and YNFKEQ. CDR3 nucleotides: TGTGCCAGCAGCCAGGCAACTAGCGAGAGTTTTCACTACGAGCAGTACTTC. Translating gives CASSQATSESFHYEQYF.

The CDR3 spells CAWSFPGGPYGYTF. CDR3 DNA sequence: TGTGCCTGGAGTTTCCCAGGTGGTCCTTATGGCTACACCTTC. The V gene is TRBV30, the J gene TRBJ1-2; D call uncertain. Germline CDR1 is GTSNPN and CDR2 is SVGIG (reference sequence). This CDR3 region has 14 residues. The V end was cut by 2 bases, the J end by 5 bases, with 15 bases between.

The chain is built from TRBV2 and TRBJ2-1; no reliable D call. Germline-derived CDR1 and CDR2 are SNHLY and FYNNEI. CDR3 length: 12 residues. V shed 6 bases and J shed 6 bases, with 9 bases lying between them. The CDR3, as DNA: TGTGCCAGCAGGCGACTGGCCAATGAGCAGTTCTTC. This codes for CASRRLANEQFF.

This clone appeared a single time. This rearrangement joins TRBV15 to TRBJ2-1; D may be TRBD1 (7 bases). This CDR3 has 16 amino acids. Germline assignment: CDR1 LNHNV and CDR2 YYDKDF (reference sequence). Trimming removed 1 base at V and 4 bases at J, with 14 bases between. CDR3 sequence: CATSRVPGGGYNEQFF. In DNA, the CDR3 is TGTGCCACCAGCAGAGTTCCAGGGGGAGGTTACAATGAGCAGTTCTTC.

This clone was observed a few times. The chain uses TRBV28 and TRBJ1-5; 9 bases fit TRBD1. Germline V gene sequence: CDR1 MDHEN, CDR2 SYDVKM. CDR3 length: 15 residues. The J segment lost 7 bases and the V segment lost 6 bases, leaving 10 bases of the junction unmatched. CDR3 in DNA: TGTGCCAGCAGCTCCGACACAGGGGGCCGCCAGCCCCAGCATTTT. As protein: CASSSDTGGRQPQHF.

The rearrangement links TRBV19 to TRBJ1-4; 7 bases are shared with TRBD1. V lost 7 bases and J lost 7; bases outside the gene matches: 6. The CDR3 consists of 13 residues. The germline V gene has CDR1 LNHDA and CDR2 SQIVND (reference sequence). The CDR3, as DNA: TGTGCCAGTAATCGGCAGGGGGGTGAAAAACTGTTTTTT. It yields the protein CASNRQGGEKLFF.

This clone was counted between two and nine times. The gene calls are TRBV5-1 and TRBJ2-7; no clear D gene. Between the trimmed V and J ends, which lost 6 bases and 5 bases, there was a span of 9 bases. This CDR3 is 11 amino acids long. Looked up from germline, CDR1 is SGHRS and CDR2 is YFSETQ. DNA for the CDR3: TGCGCCAGCAAAGGCAGAGACGAGCAGTACTTC. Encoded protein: CASKGRDEQYF.

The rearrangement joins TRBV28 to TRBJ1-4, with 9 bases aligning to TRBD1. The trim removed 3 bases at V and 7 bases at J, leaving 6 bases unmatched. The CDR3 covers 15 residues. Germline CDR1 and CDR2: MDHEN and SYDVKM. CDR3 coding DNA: TGTGCCAGCAGTTTGGGGACAGGGCTTTTTGAAAAACTGTTTTTT. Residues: CASSLGTGLFEKLFF.

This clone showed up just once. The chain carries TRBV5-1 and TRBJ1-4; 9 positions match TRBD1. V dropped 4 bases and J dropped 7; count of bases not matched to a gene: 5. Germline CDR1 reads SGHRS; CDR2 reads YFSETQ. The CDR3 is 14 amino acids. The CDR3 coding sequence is TGCGCCAGCAGCCTGGGACAGGGAGGTGAAAAACTGTTTTTT. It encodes CASSLGQGGEKLFF.

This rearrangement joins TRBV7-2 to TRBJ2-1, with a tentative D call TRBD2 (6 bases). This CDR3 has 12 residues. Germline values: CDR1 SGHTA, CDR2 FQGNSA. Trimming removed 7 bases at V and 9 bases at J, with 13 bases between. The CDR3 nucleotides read TGTGCCAGCACCCTGGCCGGGGGTGAGCAGTTCTTC. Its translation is CASTLAGGEQFF.

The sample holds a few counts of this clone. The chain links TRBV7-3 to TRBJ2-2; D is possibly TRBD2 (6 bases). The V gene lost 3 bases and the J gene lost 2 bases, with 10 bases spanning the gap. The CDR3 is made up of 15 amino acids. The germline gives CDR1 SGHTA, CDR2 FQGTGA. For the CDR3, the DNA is TGTGCCAGCAGCTTCGGGGGTTCTAACACCGGGGAGCTGTTTTTT. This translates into CASSFGGSNTGELFF.

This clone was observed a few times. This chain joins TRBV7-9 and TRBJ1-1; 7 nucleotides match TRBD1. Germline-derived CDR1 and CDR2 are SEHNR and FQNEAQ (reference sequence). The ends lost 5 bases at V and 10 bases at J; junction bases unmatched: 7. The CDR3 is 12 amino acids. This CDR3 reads CASSPSPGGAFF. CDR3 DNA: TGTGCCAGCAGCCCCTCCCCAGGGGGAGCTTTCTTT.

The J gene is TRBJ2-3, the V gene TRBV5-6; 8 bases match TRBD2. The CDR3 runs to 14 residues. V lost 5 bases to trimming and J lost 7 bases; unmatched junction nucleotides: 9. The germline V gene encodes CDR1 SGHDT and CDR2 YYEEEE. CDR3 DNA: TGTGCCAGCAGTCGCCCAAGCGGGAGTTATACGCAGTATTTT. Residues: CASSRPSGSYTQYF.

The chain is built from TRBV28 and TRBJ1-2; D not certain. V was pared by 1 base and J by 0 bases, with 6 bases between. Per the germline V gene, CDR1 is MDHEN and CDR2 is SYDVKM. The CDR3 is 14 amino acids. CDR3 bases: TGTGCCAGCAGTTTATCGACCTCTAACTATGGCTACACCTTC. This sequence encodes CASSLSTSNYGYTF.

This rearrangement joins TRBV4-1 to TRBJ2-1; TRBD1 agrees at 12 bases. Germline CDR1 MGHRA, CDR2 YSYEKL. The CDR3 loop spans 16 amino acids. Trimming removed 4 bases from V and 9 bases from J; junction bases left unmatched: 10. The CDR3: CASSPPPGQGAGEQFF. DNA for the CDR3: TGCGCCAGCAGCCCCCCCCCGGGACAGGGGGCCGGTGAGCAGTTCTTC.

The CDR3 sequence is CASSRGRLSTDTQYF. CDR3 nucleotides: TGTGCCAGCAGCCGCGGGAGACTCAGCACAGATACGCAGTATTTT. The V call is TRBV14, the J call TRBJ2-3; 7 positions match TRBD2. Germline CDR1 SGHDN, CDR2 FVKESK. This CDR3 is 15 amino acids long. Trimming removed 4 bases from V and 0 bases from J; junction bases left unmatched: 4.

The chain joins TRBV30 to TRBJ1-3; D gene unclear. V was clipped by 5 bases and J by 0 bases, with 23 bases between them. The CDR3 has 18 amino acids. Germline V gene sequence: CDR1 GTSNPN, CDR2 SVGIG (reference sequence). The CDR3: CAWGHIGKGPHSGNTIYF. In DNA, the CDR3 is TGTGCCTGGGGGCATATTGGGAAAGGGCCCCACTCTGGAAACACCATATATTTT.